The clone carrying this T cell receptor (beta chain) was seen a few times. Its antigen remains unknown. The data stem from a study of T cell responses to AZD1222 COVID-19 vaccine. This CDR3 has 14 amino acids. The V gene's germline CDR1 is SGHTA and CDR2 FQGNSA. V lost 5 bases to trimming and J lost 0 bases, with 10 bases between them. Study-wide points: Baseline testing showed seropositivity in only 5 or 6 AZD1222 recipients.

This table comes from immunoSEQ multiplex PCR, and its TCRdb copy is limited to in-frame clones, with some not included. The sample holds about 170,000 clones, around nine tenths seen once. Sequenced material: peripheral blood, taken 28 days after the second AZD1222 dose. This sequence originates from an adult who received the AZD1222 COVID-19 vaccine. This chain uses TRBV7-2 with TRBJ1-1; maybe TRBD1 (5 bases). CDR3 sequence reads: CASSPGQMNTEAFF. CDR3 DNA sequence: TGTGCCAGCAGCCCGGGGCAGATGAACACTGAAGCTTTCTTT.